This T cell receptor beta chain was identified in a study of blood T cell repertoires in COVID-19. Per germline, CDR1 MNHEY and CDR2 SVGAGI. This CDR3 is 15 amino acids long. The V and J ends lost 5 bases and 6 bases, in that order; junction bases with no gene match: 11. This clone was recorded only once. The study recruited people aged roughly 18 to 95 years across 24 US areas. Clinical history as reported by participants underpinned cohort assignment. Sequencing used immunoSEQ multiplex PCR; TCRdb keeps in-frame clones, though not all of them. The sample carries around 290,000 clones, about nine tenths recorded once.

Sequenced material: PBMCs or T cells enriched from blood (not recorded which). The TCR was taken from a middle-aged woman who had recovered from COVID-19. The V call is TRBV6-5, the J call TRBJ1-2; 8 bases line up with TRBD1. The CDR3 DNA reads as TGTGCCAGCAGTCCCAAAACGGGACAGGTGGATGGCTACACCTTC. Protein: CASSPKTGQVDGYTF.